This TCR beta chain stems from a study of T cells in localized non-small cell lung cancer. General study findings and limits: Tumor samples were not multi-region, leaving intratumor heterogeneity unexcluded. Appearing in adjacent lung were a median roughly 59 of the top 100 tumor clones.

Clones were read by immunoSEQ multiplex PCR, and TCRdb kept only the in-frame ones, dropping some. The sample has tens of thousands of clones, over 75% seen once; the top ten hold approximately 16%. The germline V gene encodes CDR1 SGHKS and CDR2 YYEKEE (reference sequence). CDR3 length equals 16 residues. Deletions cut 0 bases from V and 4 bases from J, with 16 bases between. This clone was recorded once. Its antigen remains unidentified. The TCR sequence derives from a woman aged 40-69 years with stage II squamous cell lung carcinoma. The J gene is TRBJ1-2, the V gene TRBV5-5; perhaps TRBD1 as D (6 bases). This material consisted of PBMCs, taken before any cancer treatment. In DNA, the CDR3 is TGTGCCAGCAGCTTGGCCATGGCAGGGGATAGCTATGGCTACACCTTC. The encoded protein is CASSLAMAGDSYGYTF. Using reference TRBV5-5 and TRBJ1-2 for the parts outside the CDR3, the full variable domain is DAGVTQSPTHLIKTRGQQVTLRCSPISGHKSVSWYQQVLGQGPQFIFQYYEKEERGRGNFPDRFSARQFPNYSSELNVNALLLGDSALYLCASSLAMAGDSYGYTFGSGTRLTVV.